The clone carrying this T cell receptor beta chain was detected many times. This sample is drawn from a study of CD8 T cells in ankylosing spondylitis. Germline CDR1 reads SGDLS; CDR2 reads YYNGEE. The V gene end was trimmed by 3 bases and the J gene end by 5 bases; junction bases not matched to a gene: 10. CDR3 length: 17 amino acids. TCRdb ran MiXCR on the 5' RACE reads and lists one entry per CDR3 protein. The data show some 140,000 distinct CDR3 sequences, 9.5% to 12% seen once. The sequenced material came from blood, either unsorted or a sorted T cell fraction (not recorded which). This chain connects TRBV9 to TRBJ1-6, with 8 nucleotides matching TRBD1. The receptor's source is a female donor with ankylosing spondylitis or in good health (not recorded which). CDR3 residues: CASSARGQARHNSPLHF. In DNA, the CDR3 is TGTGCCAGCAGCGCGAGGGGACAGGCCCGTCATAATTCACCCCTCCACTTT.